The 25 T cell receptor beta chains reported below all come from one sample, sequenced in a study of OX40 agonist ivuxolimab in advanced cancers. Using immunoSEQ multiplex PCR, the repertoire was profiled, and TCRdb retains in-frame clones only, with some absent. Seen here are some 76,000 clones, around nine tenths observed once, and the top ten hold over 0.6%. The sample consisted of CD4+ or CD8+ T cells sorted from blood, taken in a trial of the OX40 agonist ivuxolimab. These receptors were obtained from an adult with an advanced solid tumor such as melanoma, head and neck, liver or kidney cancer.

The gene calls are TRBV18 and TRBJ1-4, with D tentatively TRBD1 (5 bases). The germline V and J ends were trimmed by 1 base and 0 bases, with 9 bases remaining between them. Per the germline V gene, CDR1 is KGHSH and CDR2 is LQKENI. There are 16 residues in the CDR3. CDR3 sequence (DNA): TGTGCCAGCTCACCACAGGGGCTCGCAACTAATGAAAAACTGTTTTTT. Its translation: CASSPQGLATNEKLFF.

The chain joins TRBV11-2 to TRBJ1-4; no definite D call. The V gene's germline CDR1 is SGHAT and CDR2 FQNNGV. V was pared by 0 bases and J by 8 bases, with 10 bases between. The CDR3 extends over 14 amino acids. The CDR3 DNA reads TGTGCCAGCAGCTTAGAACTCGTTTCAGAAAAACTGTTTTTT. Its translation is CASSLELVSEKLFF.

This clone is a singleton in its sample. The chain carries TRBV28 and TRBJ1-1; a possible D gene is TRBD1 (5 bases). The CDR3 covers 16 residues. The germline V and J ends were trimmed by 5 bases and 4 bases, with 20 bases remaining between them. Germline V gives CDR1 MDHEN, CDR2 SYDVKM. CDR3 coding DNA: TGTGCCAGCAGTCTCCCTGGGGGTCTAGGGAGCACTGAAGCTTTCTTT. Protein: CASSLPGGLGSTEAFF.

The chain employs TRBV5-5 and TRBJ1-3; the D gene is possibly TRBD1 (6 bases). The CDR3 loop spans 15 amino acids. Trimming cost V 4 bases and J 7 bases, with 18 bases left between them. The germline V gene has CDR1 SGHKS and CDR2 YYEKEE (reference sequence). CDR3 sequence reads: CASSLDWGPSNTIYF. CDR3 nucleotide sequence: TGTGCCAGCAGCCTAGACTGGGGGCCAAGCAACACCATATATTTT.

The rearrangement links TRBV5-5 to TRBJ1-4; D is uncertain. The CDR3 has 16 residues. CDR1 and CDR2 (germline): SGHKS, YYEKEE (reference sequence). With 3 bases removed from V and 0 bases from J, the gap between germline ends came to 12 bases. The CDR3 sequence: CASSSVRGTTNEKLFF. The CDR3 DNA is TGTGCCAGCAGCTCTGTCCGTGGGACAACTAATGAAAAACTGTTTTTT.

The CDR3 loop reads CASSSTPPTGYTF. The CDR3 bases are TGTGCCAGCAGCTCCACCCCCCCAACCGGCTACACCTTC. The chain combines TRBV7-9 with TRBJ1-2; D not certain. CDR1 and CDR2 from the germline V gene are SEHNR and FQNEAQ (reference sequence). Trimming left V 4 bases short and J 8 bases short, with 14 bases between. CDR3 length equals 13 residues. The full variable domain, its missing parts supplied by reference TRBV7-9 and TRBJ1-2, is DTGVSQNPRHKITKRGQNVTFRCDPISEHNRLYWYRQTLGQGPEFLTYFQNEAQLEKSRLLSDRFSAERPKGSFSTLEIQRTEQGDSAMYLCASSSTPPTGYTFGSGTRLTVV.

The chain uses TRBV18 and TRBJ2-5, with D perhaps matching TRBD2 (5 bases). The V gene's germline CDR1 is KGHSH and CDR2 LQKENI. The ends were cut back, 2 bases at V and 4 bases at J, with 11 bases in the middle. The CDR3 runs 14 residues. CDR3 residues: CASSPILSGETQYF. The CDR3 region has the DNA TGTGCCAGCTCACCAATCCTGAGCGGAGAGACCCAGTACTTC.

This chain's CDR3 is CATSTDTYEQYF. CDR3 coding DNA: TGTGCGACGTCGACAGACACCTACGAGCAGTACTTC. V and J are TRBV18 and TRBJ2-7, with D possibly matching TRBD1 (5 bases). The CDR3 contains 12 residues. Germline assignment: CDR1 KGHSH and CDR2 LQKENI. The variable domain in full, with the rest retrieved from reference TRBV18 and TRBJ2-7, is NAGVMQNPRHLVRRRGQEARLRCSPMKGHSHVYWYRQLPEEGLKFMVYLQKENIIDESGMPKERFSAEFPKEGPSILRIQQVVRGDSAAYFCATSTDTYEQYFGPGTRLTVT.

The chain has TRBV30 and TRBJ2-7; TRBD1 agrees at 7 bases. Trimming removed 3 bases from V and 5 bases from J; junction bases left unmatched: 16. The length of the CDR3 is 16 residues. The V gene's germline CDR1 is GTSNPN and CDR2 SVGIG (reference sequence). The DNA for the CDR3 is TGTGCCTGGAGGTCGAAAAGACAGGGTTCGAGCCACGAGCAGTACTTC. Translated, it gives CAWRSKRQGSSHEQYF.

CDR3 sequence: CASSLGSPPDTQYF. CDR3 coding DNA: TGCGCCAGCAGCTTGGGTAGCCCCCCAGATACGCAGTATTTT. The chain couples TRBV5-1 to TRBJ2-3; D not certain. With 0 bases removed from V and 4 bases from J, the gap between germline ends came to 9 bases. This CDR3 contains 14 residues. Germline lookup yields CDR1 SGHRS and CDR2 YFSETQ.

The chain links TRBV11-2 to TRBJ2-3; 8 bases map to TRBD2. The germline V gene encodes CDR1 SGHAT and CDR2 FQNNGV. CDR3 length: 16 amino acids. With 2 bases clipped from V and 3 bases from J, the junction kept 7 bases outside the gene matches. The CDR3 sequence is CASSLWAGGLTDTQYF. Here the CDR3 DNA reads TGTGCCAGCAGCTTATGGGCGGGGGGATTAACAGATACGCAGTATTTT. Filled out from reference TRBV11-2 and TRBJ2-3, the complete variable domain reads EAGVAQSPRYKIIEKRQSVAFWCNPISGHATLYWYQQILGQGPKLLIQFQNNGVVDDSQLPKDRFSAERLKGVDSTLKIQPAKLEDSAVYLCASSLWAGGLTDTQYFGPGTRLTVL.

This clone came up once. The genes are TRBV7-8 and TRBJ2-4; 7 nucleotides align to TRBD2. CDR3 length equals 15 residues. J lost 7 bases, V lost 2 bases, and 8 bases had no gene match. Germline V gene lookup returns CDR1 SGHVS and CDR2 FQNEAQ. CDR3 in amino acids: CASSLRAGGWNIQYF. Here the CDR3 DNA reads TGTGCCAGCAGCTTAAGGGCCGGGGGGTGGAACATTCAGTACTTC.

This clone was detected a few times. This chain joins TRBV19 and TRBJ1-4; D is unclear. The CDR3 is 14 residues long. CDR1 and CDR2 from the germline V gene are LNHDA and SQIVND (reference sequence). The V end lost 4 bases, the J end lost 0 bases, and 6 bases lay between the germline ends. CDR3 coding DNA: TGTGCCAGTAGTAACCCGGCAACTAATGAAAAACTGTTTTTT. Residues: CASSNPATNEKLFF.

The V and J genes are TRBV19 and TRBJ2-3; 13 bases are a match to TRBD2. The germline V gene encodes CDR1 LNHDA and CDR2 SQIVND (reference sequence). This CDR3 has 16 amino acids. V lost 4 bases, J lost 6 bases, and 7 bases stayed unmatched. The CDR3 sequence: CASSTALAGGRDTQYF. In nucleotides, the CDR3 is TGTGCCAGTAGTACGGCACTAGCGGGGGGGCGGGATACGCAGTATTTT.

This sequence joins TRBV6-5 and TRBJ2-7; no reliable D call. Trimming took 6 bases from V and 4 from J, leaving 13 bases between them. Germline lookup yields CDR1 MNHEY and CDR2 SVGAGI. The CDR3 sequence is 13 residues long. The CDR3 DNA reads as TGTGCCAGCAGACCAGCTAGGGTATACGAGCAGTACTTC. As protein: CASRPARVYEQYF.

The chain recombines TRBV28 with TRBJ1-3; no firm D call. The CDR3 totals 15 residues. Germline V lookup: CDR1 MDHEN, CDR2 SYDVKM. V lost 1 base and J 0 bases, leaving 7 bases between the germline ends. The CDR3 sequence: CASSLLTRSGNTIYF. The CDR3 DNA sequence: TGTGCCAGCAGTTTATTGACCCGCTCTGGAAACACCATATATTTT.

The CDR3 here is CASSGGGPGETQYF. The CDR3 region has the DNA TGTGCCAGCAGCGGCGGGGGGCCGGGGGAGACCCAGTACTTC. This rearrangement joins TRBV9 to TRBJ2-5; 8 positions match TRBD2. V lost 3 bases and J lost 5; bases outside the gene matches: 6. The CDR3 spans 14 residues. The V gene's germline CDR1 is SGDLS and CDR2 YYNGEE.

This rearrangement joins TRBV6-6 to TRBJ2-4; D is perhaps TRBD2 (5 bases). V lost 2 bases and J 1 base, leaving 6 bases between the germline ends. This CDR3 is 14 amino acids long. Germline V gene data show CDR1 as MNHNY and CDR2 as SVGAGI (reference sequence). The CDR3 DNA sequence: TGTGCCAGCAGTTACAGGGAGGCCAAAAACATTCAGTACTTC. Residues: CASSYREAKNIQYF.

This chain connects TRBV7-8 to TRBJ1-1, with 7 bases fitting TRBD1. The J segment lost 2 bases and the V segment lost 5 bases, leaving 11 bases of the junction unmatched. CDR3 length: 16 residues. Per the germline V gene, CDR1 is SGHVS and CDR2 is FQNEAQ. CDR3 coding DNA: TGTGCCAGCAGCCCTAATCACGACAGGGCAAACACTGAAGCTTTCTTT. It specifies CASSPNHDRANTEAFF.

The gene calls are TRBV7-2 and TRBJ1-5; the match to TRBD1 covers 7 bases. The trim removed 5 bases at V and 10 bases at J, leaving 14 bases unmatched. Germline CDR1 reads SGHTA; CDR2 reads FQGNSA. The CDR3 runs 15 residues. The CDR3 loop reads CASSLRRTGGAPQHF. The CDR3, as DNA: TGTGCCAGCAGCCTACGCCGGACAGGCGGAGCACCCCAGCATTTT.

In this sample, this clone is medium-sized. The chain has TRBV2 and TRBJ1-2; possible D gene TRBD1, 6 bases. This CDR3 has 15 amino acids. The V gene lost 5 bases and the J gene lost 0 bases, with 13 bases spanning the gap. Germline V gene lookup returns CDR1 SNHLY and CDR2 FYNNEI. The CDR3: CASSQDSRANYGYTF. CDR3 coding DNA: TGTGCCAGCAGTCAGGACAGCCGAGCTAACTATGGCTACACCTTC.

The sample holds one count of this clone. For the CDR3, the DNA is TGTGCCAGCAGACCCAGACAGGGGTTGAACACTGAAGCTTTCTTT. This translates into CASRPRQGLNTEAFF. V is TRBV9 and J is TRBJ1-1, with 8 bases aligning to TRBD1. The CDR3 contains 15 residues. The V gene end was trimmed by 5 bases and the J gene end by 0 bases; junction bases not matched to a gene: 6. Germline CDR1 and CDR2: SGDLS and YYNGEE.

This clone was picked up a small number of times. The chain combines TRBV7-3 with TRBJ2-3, with 8 bases lining up with TRBD2. Germline CDR1 is SGHTA and CDR2 is FQGTGA. The CDR3 extends over 14 amino acids. The trim removed 2 bases at V and 6 bases at J, leaving 4 bases unmatched. The CDR3 DNA sequence: TGTGCCAGCAGCTTAGACGGGAGGGTGGATACGCAGTATTTT. Translated, it gives CASSLDGRVDTQYF.

This clone was counted only a few times. V and J are TRBV29-1 and TRBJ1-2, with D possibly TRBD1 on 6 matching bases. The germline V gene has CDR1 SQVTM and CDR2 ANQGSEA. V was shortened by 6 bases and J by 6 bases, with 11 bases between the two germline ends. This CDR3 region has 11 residues. The CDR3 DNA follows: TGCAGCGTCTTACAGGGAAATGGCTACACCTTC. The encoded protein is CSVLQGNGYTF. Filled out from reference TRBV29-1 and TRBJ1-2, the complete variable domain reads SAVISQKPSRDICQRGTSLTIQCQVDSQVTMMFWYRQQPGQSLTLIATANQGSEATYESGFVIDKFPISRPNLTFSTLTVSNMSPEDSSIYLCSVLQGNGYTFGSGTRLTVV.

The chain employs TRBV6-6 and TRBJ2-3; TRBD2 aligns across 9 bases. With 2 bases clipped from V and 6 bases from J, the junction kept 3 bases outside the gene matches. Per the germline V gene, CDR1 is MNHNY and CDR2 is SVGAGI (reference sequence). The CDR3 is made up of 14 amino acids. The DNA for the CDR3 is TGTGCCAGCAGTTACGCTAGCGGGGTCGATACGCAGTATTTT. Translating gives CASSYASGVDTQYF.